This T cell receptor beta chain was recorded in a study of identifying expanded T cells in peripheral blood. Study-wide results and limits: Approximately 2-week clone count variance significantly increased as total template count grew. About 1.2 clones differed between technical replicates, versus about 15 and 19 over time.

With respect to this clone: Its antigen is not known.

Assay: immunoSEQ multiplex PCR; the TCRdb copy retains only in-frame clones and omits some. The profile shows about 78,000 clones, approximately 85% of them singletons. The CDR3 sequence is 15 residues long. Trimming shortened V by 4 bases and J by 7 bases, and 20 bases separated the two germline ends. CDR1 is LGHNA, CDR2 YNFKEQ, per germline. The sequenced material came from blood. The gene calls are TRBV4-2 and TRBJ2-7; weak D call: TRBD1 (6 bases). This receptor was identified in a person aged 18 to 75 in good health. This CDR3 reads CASSPPGANDGEQYF. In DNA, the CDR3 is TGTGCCAGCAGCCCCCCAGGGGCTAACGACGGGGAGCAGTACTTC.